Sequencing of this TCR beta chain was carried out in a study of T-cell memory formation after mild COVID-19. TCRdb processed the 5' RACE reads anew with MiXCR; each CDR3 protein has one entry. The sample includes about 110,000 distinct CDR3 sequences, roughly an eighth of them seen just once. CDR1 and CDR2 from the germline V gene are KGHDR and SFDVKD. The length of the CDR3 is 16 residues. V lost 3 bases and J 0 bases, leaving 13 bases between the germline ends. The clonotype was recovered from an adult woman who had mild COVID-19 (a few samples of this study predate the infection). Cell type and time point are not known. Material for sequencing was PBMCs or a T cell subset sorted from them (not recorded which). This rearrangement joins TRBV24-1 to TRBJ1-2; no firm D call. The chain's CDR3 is CATSDPRTEANYGYTF. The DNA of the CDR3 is TGTGCCACCAGTGATCCCCGGACTGAAGCTAACTATGGCTACACCTTC.